These 28 T cell receptor beta chains were sequenced from one sample in a study of control samples from healthy donors and cancer patients. Assay used: immunoSEQ multiplex PCR; TCRdb lists only in-frame clones, some missing. The sample includes 60,000 to 75,000 clones, 83% of them seen just once. Sequencing was carried out using blood. These receptors originate from a man aged 55-75 years in good health.

The chain employs TRBV19 and TRBJ1-5, with D possibly matching TRBD1 (5 bases). Germline CDR1 LNHDA, CDR2 SQIVND (reference sequence). Trimming took 7 bases from V and 4 from J, leaving 20 bases between them. The CDR3 consists of 16 residues. CDR3 coding DNA: TGTGCCAGTAATCAGTGGGGGGGAAAAGGAAATCAGCCCCAGCATTTT. Protein product: CASNQWGGKGNQPQHF.

This chain links TRBV18 with TRBJ1-3; tentative D call: TRBD1 (5 bases). With 1 base removed from V and 0 bases from J, the gap between germline ends came to 13 bases. The CDR3 extends over 17 amino acids. In germline, CDR1 is KGHSH, CDR2 LQKENI. CDR3 sequence (DNA): TGTGCCAGCTCACCACAGGGCCGGGACCTCTCTGGAAACACCATATATTTT. It translates to CASSPQGRDLSGNTIYF.

The V and J genes are TRBV2 and TRBJ2-7; 9 bases are a match to TRBD2. V was clipped by 8 bases and J by 3 bases; unmatched bases: 5. The CDR3 spans 13 residues. Looked up from germline, CDR1 is SNHLY and CDR2 is FYNNEI. CDR3 protein: CASGSGSGYEQYF. The CDR3 nucleotides read TGTGCCAGCGGTAGCGGGAGTGGCTACGAGCAGTACTTC.

J is TRBJ2-1 and V is TRBV15; the D gene is possibly TRBD2 (6 bases). V was clipped by 0 bases and J by 2 bases, with 17 bases between them. The CDR3 totals 18 residues. Looked up from germline, CDR1 is LNHNV and CDR2 is YYDKDF (reference sequence). The CDR3 sequence: CATSREILAAVTYNEQFF. DNA for the CDR3: TGTGCCACCAGCAGAGAAATTTTAGCGGCAGTAACCTACAATGAGCAGTTCTTC.

The chain joins TRBV19 to TRBJ2-1, with 11 positions matching TRBD2. Per the germline V gene, CDR1 is LNHDA and CDR2 is SQIVND (reference sequence). This CDR3 contains 15 residues. V was pared by 4 bases and J by 4 bases, with 3 bases of the junction left unmatched. The CDR3 protein is CASSRPSGGYNEQFF. The CDR3 nucleotides read TGTGCCAGTAGTAGGCCTAGCGGGGGGTACAATGAGCAGTTCTTC.

This clone was observed a few times. J is TRBJ1-5 and V is TRBV19; D gene unclear. This CDR3 has 13 residues. Germline V lookup: CDR1 LNHDA, CDR2 SQIVND (reference sequence). Between the trimmed V and J ends, which lost 7 bases and 3 bases, there was a span of 10 bases. CDR3 bases: TGTGCCAGTAAAAGCTTGACCAATCAGCCCCAGCATTTT. Its translation: CASKSLTNQPQHF.

The chain joins TRBV7-9 to TRBJ2-1; D ambiguous. Trimming removed 2 bases at V and 1 base at J, with 9 bases between. The CDR3 consists of 15 residues. Germline CDR1 is SEHNR and CDR2 is FQNEAQ (reference sequence). CDR3 region: CASSLNGMSYNEQFF. In DNA, the CDR3 is TGTGCCAGCAGCTTAAACGGAATGTCCTACAATGAGCAGTTCTTC.

The V and J genes are TRBV5-4 and TRBJ2-5, with TRBD1 as a possible D gene (6 bases). Germline CDR1 SGHNT, CDR2 YYREEE (reference sequence). V was clipped by 1 base and J by 5 bases, with 12 bases between them. The CDR3 loop spans 14 amino acids. This chain's CDR3 is CASSLQGSAETQYF. Here the CDR3 DNA reads TGTGCCAGCAGCTTGCAGGGGTCGGCGGAGACCCAGTACTTC.

J is TRBJ2-3 and V is TRBV19, with a weak D call TRBD2 (6 bases). Trimming cost V 5 bases and J 0 bases, with 15 bases left between them. Germline CDR1 reads LNHDA; CDR2 reads SQIVND (reference sequence). This CDR3 spans 16 amino acids. The CDR3 nucleotides are TGTGCCAGTAGTTCTCGAGTTGGGAGGAGCACAGATACGCAGTATTTT. As protein: CASSSRVGRSTDTQYF.

A few counts support this clone. The J gene is TRBJ1-1, the V gene TRBV5-6; possible D gene TRBD1, 5 bases. V was shortened by 4 bases and J by 5 bases, with 15 bases between the two germline ends. The CDR3 sequence is 14 residues long. Germline-derived CDR1 and CDR2 are SGHDT and YYEEEE. CDR3 sequence reads: CASSELGEGTEAFF. CDR3 sequence (DNA): TGTGCCAGCAGCGAGTTGGGGGAGGGGACTGAAGCTTTCTTT.

The chain has TRBV24-1 and TRBJ2-2; D is tentatively TRBD1 or TRBD2 (6 bases each). Germline V gene sequence: CDR1 KGHDR, CDR2 SFDVKD. V gave up 6 bases and J gave up 2 bases, with 12 bases separating them. The CDR3 is 15 amino acids. The DNA for the CDR3 is TGTGCCACCAGTCCCGGGGGCCGTAACACCGGGGAGCTGTTTTTT. Protein product: CATSPGGRNTGELFF.

The V gene is TRBV19, the J gene TRBJ2-5; the D gene is possibly TRBD1 (6 bases). The CDR3 sequence is 12 residues long. V shed 7 bases and J shed 5 bases, with 11 bases lying between them. Germline loops: CDR1 LNHDA, CDR2 SQIVND (reference sequence). CDR3 region: CASKGGVETQYF. CDR3 coding DNA: TGTGCCAGTAAAGGGGGAGTGGAGACCCAGTACTTC.

CDR3 amino acids: CASSQGILAGVSKDTQYF. The CDR3 region has the DNA TGCGCCAGCAGCCAAGGAATACTAGCGGGAGTGTCAAAAGATACGCAGTATTTT. The J gene is TRBJ2-3, the V gene TRBV4-3; 11 nucleotides align to TRBD2. The CDR3 is made up of 18 amino acids. CDR1 LGHNA and CDR2 YSLEER come from the germline V gene. V shed 1 base, J shed 5 bases, and the junction held 11 bases outside the gene matches.

This chain joins TRBV29-1 and TRBJ1-4; D not certain. The ends were cut back, 4 bases at V and 7 bases at J, with 7 bases in the middle. The CDR3 spans 11 residues. Looked up from germline, CDR1 is SQVTM and CDR2 is ANQGSEA. CDR3 protein: CSVAKGEKLFF. CDR3 in DNA: TGCAGCGTTGCAAAGGGTGAAAAACTGTTTTTT.

This clone was seen once. The chain couples TRBV25-1 to TRBJ1-5, with D uncertain. V shed 5 bases and J shed 0 bases, with 8 bases lying between them. Germline V gene data show CDR1 as MGHDK and CDR2 as SYGVNS. The CDR3 is 14 amino acids. The CDR3: CASSKLNSNQPQHF. The CDR3, as DNA: TGTGCCAGCAGTAAACTTAATAGCAATCAGCCCCAGCATTTT.

The chain is built from TRBV4-3 and TRBJ1-2, with D perhaps TRBD1 (6 bases). Germline CDR1 LGHNA, CDR2 YSLEER. The V and J ends lost 4 bases and 3 bases respectively, with 21 bases between them. The CDR3 covers 17 residues. The CDR3 spells CASSLGSAGAFDYGYTF. The DNA of the CDR3 is TGCGCCAGCAGCCTCGGGTCGGCAGGGGCTTTTGACTATGGCTACACCTTC.

The V call is TRBV7-2, the J call TRBJ2-5; D remains unclear. The germline gives CDR1 SGHTA, CDR2 FQGNSA. V was trimmed by 4 bases and J by 1 base, leaving 10 bases between them. The CDR3 covers 14 residues. CDR3 protein: CASSSPQAQETQYF. The CDR3 DNA reads as TGTGCCAGCAGCTCCCCCCAGGCCCAAGAGACCCAGTACTTC.

A few counts support this clone. CDR3 sequence reads: CASRLGGAENSPLHF. The DNA of the CDR3 is TGTGCCAGCAGACTGGGTGGGGCGGAAAATTCACCCCTCCACTTT. The chain is built from TRBV27 and TRBJ1-6; perhaps TRBD1 as D (5 bases). This CDR3 is 15 amino acids long. Trimming took off 6 bases at V and 7 bases at J, with 16 bases between the two ends. Germline lookup yields CDR1 MNHEY and CDR2 SMNVEV (reference sequence).

This chain joins TRBV20-1 and TRBJ1-1; D is ambiguous. Trimming cost V 5 bases and J 1 base, with 5 bases left between them. The CDR3 runs 11 residues. In germline, CDR1 is DFQATT, CDR2 SNEGSKA (reference sequence). In DNA form, the CDR3 reads TGCAGTGCTCCGCAGAACACTGAAGCTTTCTTT. It specifies CSAPQNTEAFF.

This clone was detected only once. DNA of the CDR3: TGCAGCGTCCTACCTACCACAGATACGCAGTATTTT. Protein sequence: CSVLPTTDTQYF. The V and J genes are TRBV29-1 and TRBJ2-3; D is ambiguous. CDR1 SQVTM and CDR2 ANQGSEA come from the germline V gene. V lost 6 bases, J lost 2 bases, and 9 bases lay in between. This CDR3 has 12 amino acids.

This clone was counted only a few times. This sequence joins TRBV14 and TRBJ2-5; tentatively, D is TRBD2 (5 bases). The ends were cut back, 4 bases at V and 2 bases at J, with 23 bases in the middle. The CDR3 contains 18 residues. The germline V gene encodes CDR1 SGHDN and CDR2 FVKESK. The chain's CDR3 is CASSPYAGSRAVQETQYF. The DNA for the CDR3 is TGTGCCAGCAGCCCTTACGCAGGCTCAAGAGCGGTACAAGAGACCCAGTACTTC.

On this clone itself: One end of the junction varies from germline; a read error may be responsible. This chain uses TRBV5-5 with TRBJ2-7, with 9 bases identical to TRBD1. This CDR3 has 14 residues. Germline CDR1 is SGHKS and CDR2 is YYEKEE (reference sequence). The CDR3 bases are TGTGCCAGCGGAAGACAGGGGGGAATCTACGAGCAGCACTTC. It specifies CASGRQGGIYEQHF.

This clone was counted between two and nine times. The chain combines TRBV6-5 with TRBJ2-3; D is unresolved. The V and J ends lost 7 bases and 7 bases respectively, with 12 bases between them. Germline V lookup: CDR1 MNHEY, CDR2 SVGAGI. There are 12 residues in the CDR3. The CDR3 nucleotides are TGTGCCAGCACTTCAGACCCCAATACGCAGTATTTT. The encoded protein is CASTSDPNTQYF.

V gene TRBV5-3 combines with J gene TRBJ2-7, with a tentative D call TRBD2 (6 bases). Being an ORF, TRBV5-3 has a function that is uncertain. The CDR3 has 15 amino acids. V was trimmed by 5 bases and J by 2 bases, leaving 17 bases between them. The CDR3: CARRASLGGAYEQYF. The CDR3 region has the DNA TGTGCCAGAAGGGCTTCTTTGGGCGGGGCCTACGAGCAGTACTTC.

The rearrangement uses TRBV7-8 and TRBJ2-2; 8 bases align to TRBD2. There are 16 residues in the CDR3. After removal of 7 bases from V and 4 bases from J, the junction contained 11 bases not matched to a gene. CDR1 SGHVS and CDR2 FQNEAQ come from the germline V gene. The CDR3 nucleotides are TGTGCCAGCAAGGCGGGGCGGGAGGTTACCACCGGGGAGCTGTTTTTT. It encodes CASKAGREVTTGELFF.

V usage is TRBV3-1 (or the pseudogene TRBV3-2) and J usage is TRBJ2-1; TRBD2 matches 11 bases. Germline-derived CDR1 and CDR2 are LGHDT and YNNKEL (reference sequence). The trim removed 5 bases at V and 0 bases at J, leaving 6 bases unmatched. CDR3 length: 17 amino acids. The CDR3 sequence: CASSEGTSGSSYNEQFF. As DNA, the CDR3 is TGTGCCAGCAGCGAAGGGACTAGCGGCAGCTCCTACAATGAGCAGTTCTTC.

This chain joins TRBV27 and TRBJ2-1; unclear D gene. The CDR3 loop spans 14 amino acids. With 5 bases removed from V and 11 bases from J, the gap between germline ends came to 19 bases. CDR1 and CDR2 (germline): MNHEY, SMNVEV (reference sequence). CDR3 loop: CASSPDGLAMKQFF. DNA for the CDR3: TGTGCCAGCAGTCCCGATGGGCTGGCGATGAAGCAGTTCTTC.

This chain uses TRBV25-1 with TRBJ1-4; TRBD1 matches at 9 bases. The CDR3 sequence is 16 residues long. The trim removed 4 bases at V and 5 bases at J, leaving 8 bases unmatched. In germline, CDR1 is MGHDK, CDR2 SYGVNS. The CDR3 sequence is CASSGGAGTGNEKLFF. The CDR3 DNA sequence: TGTGCCAGCAGTGGTGGAGCAGGGACAGGGAATGAAAAACTGTTTTTT.